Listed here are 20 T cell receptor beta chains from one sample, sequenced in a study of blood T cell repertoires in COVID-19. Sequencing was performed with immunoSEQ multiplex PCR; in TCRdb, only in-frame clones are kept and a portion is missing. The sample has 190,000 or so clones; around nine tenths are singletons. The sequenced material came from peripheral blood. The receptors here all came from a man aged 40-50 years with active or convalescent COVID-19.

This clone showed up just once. The CDR3 is CASSLALGQSNEKLFF. Written as DNA, the CDR3 is TGTGCCAGCAGCTTAGCGCTTGGTCAGTCTAATGAAAAACTGTTTTTT. The genes are TRBV7-6 and TRBJ1-4; D is uncertain. CDR1 SGHVS and CDR2 FNYEAQ come from the germline V gene. The CDR3 contains 16 residues. V was pared by 0 bases and J by 3 bases, with 11 bases between.

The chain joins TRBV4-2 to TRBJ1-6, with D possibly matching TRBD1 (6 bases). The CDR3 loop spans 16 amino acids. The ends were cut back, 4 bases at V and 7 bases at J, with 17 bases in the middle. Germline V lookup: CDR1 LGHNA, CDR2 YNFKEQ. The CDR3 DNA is TGTGCCAGCAGCCTCCGGGGGGGGGCAGGGAATTCACCCCTCCACTTT. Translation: CASSLRGGAGNSPLHF.

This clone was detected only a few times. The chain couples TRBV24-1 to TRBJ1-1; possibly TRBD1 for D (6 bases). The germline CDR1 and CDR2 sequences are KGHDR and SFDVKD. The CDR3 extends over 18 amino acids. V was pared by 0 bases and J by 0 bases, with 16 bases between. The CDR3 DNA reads TGTGCCACCAGTGATTTGACAGGGCGACAGAACATGAACACTGAAGCTTTCTTT. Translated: CATSDLTGRQNMNTEAFF.

DNA for the CDR3: TGCAGCGCCGATAGCGGGGGGGCCTACGAGCAGTACTTC. Amino acid sequence: CSADSGGAYEQYF. This chain connects TRBV29-1 to TRBJ2-7, with TRBD2 matching over 11 bases. The CDR3 has 13 residues. Germline V gene data show CDR1 as SQVTM and CDR2 as ANQGSEA. J was trimmed by 2 bases and V by 7 bases; bases with no gene match: 4.

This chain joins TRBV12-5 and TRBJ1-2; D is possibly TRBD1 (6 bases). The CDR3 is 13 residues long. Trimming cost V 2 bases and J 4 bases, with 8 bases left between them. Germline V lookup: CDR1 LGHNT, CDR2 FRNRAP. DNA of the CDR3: TGTGCTAGTGGTTTGACAGGGCCCTATGGCTACACCTTC. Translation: CASGLTGPYGYTF.

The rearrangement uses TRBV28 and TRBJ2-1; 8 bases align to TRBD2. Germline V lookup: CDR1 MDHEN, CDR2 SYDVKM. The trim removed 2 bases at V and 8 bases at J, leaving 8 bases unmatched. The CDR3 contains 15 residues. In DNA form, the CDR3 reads TGTGCCAGCAGTTTACCCATGACCGGGGGGGATGAGCAGTTCTTC. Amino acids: CASSLPMTGGDEQFF.

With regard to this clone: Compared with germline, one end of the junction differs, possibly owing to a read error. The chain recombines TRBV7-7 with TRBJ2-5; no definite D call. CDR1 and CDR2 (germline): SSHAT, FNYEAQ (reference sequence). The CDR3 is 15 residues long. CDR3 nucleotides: TGTGCTAGCAGCACCTCCCCGAGGTACACAGAGACCCAGTACTTC. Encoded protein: CASSTSPRYTETQYF.

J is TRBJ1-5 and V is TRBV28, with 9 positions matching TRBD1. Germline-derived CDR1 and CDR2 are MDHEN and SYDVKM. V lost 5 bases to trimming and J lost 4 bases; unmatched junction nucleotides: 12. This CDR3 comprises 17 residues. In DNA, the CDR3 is TGTGCCAGCAGTCCTTACGGGACAGGGTTAAGAAATCAGCCCCAGCATTTT. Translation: CASSPYGTGLRNQPQHF.

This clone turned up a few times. CDR3 in DNA: TGTGCTTCCACAGGGGGGGGATTAAATCAGCCCCAGCATTTT. Residues: CASTGGGLNQPQHF. The rearrangement joins TRBV2 to TRBJ1-5; TRBD1 aligns across 8 bases. Germline loops: CDR1 SNHLY, CDR2 FYNNEI. The CDR3 consists of 14 residues.

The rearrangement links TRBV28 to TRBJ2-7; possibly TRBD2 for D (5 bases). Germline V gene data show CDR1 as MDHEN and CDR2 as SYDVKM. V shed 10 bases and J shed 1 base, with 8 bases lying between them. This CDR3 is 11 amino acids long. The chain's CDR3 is CATGVSYEQYF. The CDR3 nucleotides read TGTGCCACCGGGGTTTCCTACGAGCAGTACTTC.

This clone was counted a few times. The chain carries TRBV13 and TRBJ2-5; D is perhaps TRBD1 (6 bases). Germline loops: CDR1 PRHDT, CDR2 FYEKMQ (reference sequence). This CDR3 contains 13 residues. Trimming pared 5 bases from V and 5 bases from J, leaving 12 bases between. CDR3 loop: CASSDNRAETQYF. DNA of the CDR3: TGTGCCAGCAGCGATAACAGGGCTGAGACCCAGTACTTC.

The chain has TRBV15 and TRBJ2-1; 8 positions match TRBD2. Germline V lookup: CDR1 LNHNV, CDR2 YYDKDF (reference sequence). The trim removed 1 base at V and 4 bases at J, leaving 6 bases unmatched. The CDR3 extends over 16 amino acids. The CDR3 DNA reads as TGTGCCACCAGCAGAGGCGGCGGGGGGAGATACAATGAGCAGTTCTTC. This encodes CATSRGGGGRYNEQFF.

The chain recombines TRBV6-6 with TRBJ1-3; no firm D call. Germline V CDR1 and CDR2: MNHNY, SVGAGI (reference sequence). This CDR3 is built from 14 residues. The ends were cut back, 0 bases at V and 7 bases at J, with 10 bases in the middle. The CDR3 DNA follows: TGTGCCAGCAGTTACTCGCTTCGGGAGAACACCATATATTTT. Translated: CASSYSLRENTIYF.

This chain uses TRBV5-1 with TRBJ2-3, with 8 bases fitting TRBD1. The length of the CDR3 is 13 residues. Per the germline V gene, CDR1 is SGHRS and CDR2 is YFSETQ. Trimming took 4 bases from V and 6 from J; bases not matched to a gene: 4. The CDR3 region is CASSPGGWDTQYF. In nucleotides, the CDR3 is TGCGCCAGCAGCCCAGGGGGCTGGGATACGCAGTATTTT.

The CDR3 nucleotides are TGCGCCAGCAGCCAAGATCGGCTAGGCGGGGCAATTAATGAAAAACTGTTTTTT. Encoded protein: CASSQDRLGGAINEKLFF. This chain links TRBV4-3 with TRBJ1-4; D is perhaps TRBD1 (5 bases). This CDR3 has 18 residues. V was trimmed by 0 bases and J by 4 bases, leaving 18 bases between them. Germline CDR1 reads LGHNA; CDR2 reads YSLEER.

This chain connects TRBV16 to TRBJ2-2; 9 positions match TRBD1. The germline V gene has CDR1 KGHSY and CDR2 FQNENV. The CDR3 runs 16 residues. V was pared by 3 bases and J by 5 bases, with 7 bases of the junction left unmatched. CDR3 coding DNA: TGTGCCAGCAGCCAGGCGGGACAGGGTCGGACCGGGGAGCTGTTTTTT. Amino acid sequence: CASSQAGQGRTGELFF.

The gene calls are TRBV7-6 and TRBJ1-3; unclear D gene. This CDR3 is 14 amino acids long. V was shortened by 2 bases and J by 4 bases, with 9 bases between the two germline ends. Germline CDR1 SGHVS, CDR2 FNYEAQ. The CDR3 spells CASSLSFTGNTIYF. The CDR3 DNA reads TGTGCCAGCAGCTTATCCTTTACAGGAAACACCATATATTTT.

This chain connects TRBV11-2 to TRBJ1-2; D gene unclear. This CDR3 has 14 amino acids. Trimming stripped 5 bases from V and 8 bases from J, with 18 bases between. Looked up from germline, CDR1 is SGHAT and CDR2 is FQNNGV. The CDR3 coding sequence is TGTGCCAGCAGCGTTATCGGAGGGTCAGTCGGCTACACCTTC. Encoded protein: CASSVIGGSVGYTF.

CDR3 sequence: CSARTGWGYTF. CDR3 coding DNA: TGCAGTGCTAGGACAGGGTGGGGCTACACCTTC. The rearrangement uses TRBV20-1 and TRBJ1-2; TRBD1 aligns across 7 bases. Losses at the gene ends were 3 bases for V and 8 bases for J; bases not matched to a gene: 3. The CDR3 runs 11 residues. Germline V gene sequence: CDR1 DFQATT, CDR2 SNEGSKA (reference sequence).

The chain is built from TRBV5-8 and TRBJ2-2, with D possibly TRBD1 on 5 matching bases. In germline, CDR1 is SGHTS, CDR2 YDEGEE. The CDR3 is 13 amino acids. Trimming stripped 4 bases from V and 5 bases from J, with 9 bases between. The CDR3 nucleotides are TGTGCCAGCAGCCGACAGAATACCGGGGAGCTGTTTTTT. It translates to CASSRQNTGELFF.